The rows below give T cell receptor beta chains drawn from one sample of a study of T cell changes during pregnancy in multiple sclerosis. Some clones are missing from TCRdb's copy, which holds only in-frame ones; the method was immunoSEQ multiplex PCR. Among about 65,000 clones, 85% to 95% were seen once, and the ten largest hold around 3.3%. Sequenced material: CD8+ T cells from peripheral blood mononuclear cells, taken in the third trimester of pregnancy. The source is a female donor in good health, enrolled as a control in a pregnancy study. CDR3s leave out the opening cysteine and the closing phenylalanine or tryptophan. Clone size is given for some rows only: seen once, a few or many times, or a class if the clone is expanded.

cdr3_aa cdr3_length v_call clone_size
ASSKTAGAGASTEAF 15 TRBV21-1 -
ASSLEGGAGANVLT 14 TRBV27 once
ASSQEMSIYNEQF 13 TRBV4-1 -
ASSFATTIYEQY 12 TRBV5-6 -
ASTPSQGNTGELF 13 TRBV19 -
ASSSIQGDTEAF 12 TRBV6-6 -
ASSLTGGLTDTQY 13 TRBV6-6 -
ASSPGQGSYEQY 12 TRBV4-1 once
ASRTSTEQY 9 TRBV27 -
ASSLGTSGFLEQY 13 TRBV7-8 -
ASSEFRGGAGELF 13 TRBV6-1 -
ASSGPGTGINTEAF 14 TRBV19 -
AWSVTGTEQY 10 TRBV30 -
ASSLGSGTAYGYT 13 TRBV7-9 -
ASSLSGTGYTEAF 13 TRBV7-9 -
SVEPGGYSTDTQY 13 TRBV29-1 -
SAPGKSYGYT 10 TRBV29-1 -
AWNPGQGDTEAF 12 TRBV30 once
ASSFQGSNQPQH 12 TRBV13 -
ASSDQGYTYEQY 12 TRBV28 -
ASSHPGRGQGTGELF 15 TRBV7-9 -
ASSVAMSSYEQY 12 TRBV9 -
ATSREGLAGGRYSYEQY 17 TRBV15 -
ASSIIRRGNRDIQY 14 TRBV19 -
ASGYGYYEQY 10 TRBV12-5 -
ASSLETFYGYT 11 TRBV5-6 -
ASTNPAGQGAAGELF 15 TRBV7-6 -
ASMAGSSYT 9 TRBV10-1 -
AWNNAGSSTDTQY 13 TRBV30 -
ASSLERDTSYEQY 13 TRBV5-4 -
ASSPLGLANYGYT 13 TRBV27 -
ASSSVLFFGETQY 13 TRBV7-8 few